This note documents a single T cell receptor beta chain sequence. Its antigen remains unknown. TCRdb redid the calling of the 5' RACE reads with MiXCR, one entry per CDR3 protein. The table lists some 600,000 distinct CDR3 sequences, roughly 17% of them singletons. This entry comes from a study of T-cell memory formation after mild COVID-19. Study-level findings and limits: Contracting clones from day 15 to 85 had balanced CD4/CD8; later expanders favoured CD4+. The study detected some responding clones in pre-infection memory, suggesting cross-reactive memory joined.

The CDR3 is made up of 11 amino acids. V was clipped by 4 bases and J by 9 bases, with 7 bases between them. This receptor was obtained from an adult woman who had mild COVID-19 (a few samples of this study predate the infection). Cell type and time point are not known. The sample comprised PBMCs or a T cell subset sorted from them (not recorded which). The chain uses TRBV12-3 or TRBV12-4 and TRBJ1-5; D gene ambiguous. The CDR3 coding sequence is TGTGCCAGCAGTTCAGGCCGGCCCCAGCATTTT. The encoded protein is CASSSGRPQHF.